This T cell receptor beta chain was identified in a study of graft-versus-host responses after intestinal transplantation. About the research overall: Recipients got multivisceral, liver-intestinal, or isolated intestinal transplants.

As for this clone: Its antigen is unidentified.

Here immunoSEQ multiplex PCR was the method, and the copy in TCRdb shows in-frame clones only, minus some. The sample holds 70,000 to 95,000 clones; under 90% are singletons and the top ten take around 0.11%. Germline loops: CDR1 SQVTM, CDR2 ANQGSEA. This CDR3 contains 15 residues. Trimming stripped 4 bases from V and 0 bases from J, with 14 bases between. Sequenced here: unstimulated CD4+ T cells sorted from spleen or lymph node cells, sampled before intestinal transplant. The sequence derives from a human donor who received an intestinal transplant. This chain joins TRBV29-1 and TRBJ2-3; no definite D call. The CDR3 spells CSVGFGRSSTDTQYF. The CDR3 coding sequence is TGCAGCGTTGGTTTCGGCAGGTCTAGCACAGATACGCAGTATTTT.